A selection of T cell receptor beta chains follows, all from one sample in a study of cytomegalovirus exposure and HLA in healthy donors. Clones were sequenced by immunoSEQ multiplex PCR, and TCRdb holds only the in-frame ones, with some missing. In the table there are 95,000 to 150,000 clones, around 77% of which are singletons. The sequencing sample was made of PBMCs. Every receptor here comes from a human donor in good health. Each CDR3 is given with its conserved first and last residue. A D gene is named only where the DNA matches it firmly. Size is omitted from some rows. Given values are once, few, many or a class for expanded clones.

CASSLTGDSNQPQHF TGCGCCAGCAGCTTGACAGGGGATAGCAATCAGCCCCAGCATTTT TRBD1 - TRBV5-1 15 TRBJ1-5
CASSPTGNTEAFF TGTGCCAGCAGTCCGACGGGTAACACTGAAGCTTTCTTT - - TRBV5-6 13 TRBJ1-1
CAISPGTGISGELFF TGTGCCATCAGCCCCGGGACAGGGATTTCCGGGGAGCTGTTTTTT TRBD1 - TRBV10-3 15 TRBJ2-2
CASSSGSTDTQYF TGTGCCAGCAGTAGCGGGAGCACAGATACGCAGTATTTT - medium-sized TRBV6-4 13 TRBJ2-3
CASSLTIRTSEQYF TGTGCCAGCAGCCTTACTATTCGGACTAGCGAGCAGTACTTC TRBD2 - TRBV6-6 14 TRBJ2-7
CASSLSGFSGANGLTF TGTGCCAGCAGTTTGTCAGGGTTTTCTGGGGCCAACGGCCTGACTTTC - - TRBV28 16 TRBJ2-6
CASSAGADGYTF TGTGCCAGCAGCGCGGGGGCGGATGGCTACACCTTC - - TRBV11-2 12 TRBJ1-2
CASFKGGTRGYEQYF TGTGCCAGCTTTAAGGGAGGGACTCGGGGCTACGAGCAGTACTTC TRBD2 - TRBV6-5 15 TRBJ2-7
CASQREGTDTQYF TGTGCCAGCCAGCGGGAGGGAACAGATACGCAGTATTTT TRBD2 - TRBV27 13 TRBJ2-3
CASGGIQGAGYGYTF TGTGCCAGCGGAGGCATACAGGGGGCTGGCTATGGCTACACCTTC TRBD1 - TRBV28 15 TRBJ1-2
CASSPPTGGRLNTEAFF TGTGCCAGCTCACCACCGACAGGGGGACGGTTGAACACTGAAGCTTTCTTT TRBD1 - TRBV18 17 TRBJ1-1
CASSPPGGATGELFF TGTGCCAGCTCACCACCGGGGGGGGCCACCGGGGAGCTGTTTTTT - - TRBV18 15 TRBJ2-2
CASSLTGDTEAFF TGTGCCAGCAGCTTGACAGGGGACACTGAAGCTTTCTTT TRBD1 few TRBV7-9 13 TRBJ1-1
CASRPGRVELDTQYF TGTGCCAGCCGGCCGGGCAGGGTTGAGTTAGATACGCAGTATTTT - - TRBV2 15 TRBJ2-3
CASSTGQGNQPQHF TGTGCCAGCAGCACCGGACAGGGGAATCAGCCCCAGCATTTT TRBD1 - TRBV6-6 14 TRBJ1-5
CASKDLAGGLYYEQFF TGTGCCAGCAAGGATCTCGCGGGAGGGTTATATTATGAGCAGTTCTTC TRBD2 - TRBV28 16 TRBJ2-1
CASSLDEGQANTEAFF TGTGCCAGCAGCTTAGATGAGGGACAGGCGAACACTGAAGCTTTCTTT TRBD1 - TRBV11-3 16 TRBJ1-1
CASNPGQGYEQYF TGTGCCAGCAACCCCGGACAGGGCTACGAGCAGTACTTC TRBD1 - TRBV6-1 13 TRBJ2-7
CASRPLPDRAETQYF TGCGCCAGCCGCCCTCTACCGGACAGGGCAGAGACCCAGTACTTC TRBD1 - TRBV5-1 15 TRBJ2-5
CASSVGLAGGNEQFF TGTGCCAGCAGTGTGGGACTAGCGGGAGGAAATGAGCAGTTCTTC TRBD2 - TRBV6-4 15 TRBJ2-1
CASSDGTAFYGYTF TGTGCCAGCAGTGATGGGACAGCTTTTTATGGCTACACCTTC TRBD1 few TRBV2 14 TRBJ1-2
CASSQQGGVGELFF TGCGCCAGCAGCCAACAGGGTGGAGTCGGGGAGCTGTTTTTT - - TRBV5-1 14 TRBJ2-2
CASSLDGGMNTEAFF TGTGCCAGCAGCTTAGACGGCGGGATGAACACTGAAGCTTTCTTT - - TRBV11-1 15 TRBJ1-1
CASSFWTSGSSTDTQYF TGTGCCAGTAGTTTCTGGACTAGCGGTTCTAGCACAGATACGCAGTATTTT TRBD2 few TRBV19 17 TRBJ2-3
CAISESPTKAKNIQYF TGTGCCATCAGTGAGTCTCCGACAAAAGCCAAAAACATTCAGTACTTC - - TRBV10-3 16 TRBJ2-4
CASSAYYEQYF TGTGCCAGCAGCGCCTACTACGAGCAGTACTTC - - TRBV5-6 11 TRBJ2-7
CASSLGLAGGSEQFF TGCGCCAGCAGCTTGGGACTAGCGGGAGGGAGTGAGCAGTTCTTC TRBD2 - TRBV5-1 15 TRBJ2-1
CASSTLGQQNTEAFF TGTGCCAGCAGTACCCTGGGACAGCAAAACACTGAAGCTTTCTTT TRBD1 - TRBV6-5 15 TRBJ1-1
CASSQDGAGGGGYTF TGTGCCAGCAGCCAAGATGGGGCAGGGGGCGGCGGCTACACCTTC TRBD1 few TRBV7-2 15 TRBJ1-2
CASSPRQGWTEAFF TGTGCCAGCTCACCCCGACAGGGTTGGACTGAAGCTTTCTTT TRBD1 - TRBV18 14 TRBJ1-1
CSYRQGGSTDTQYF TGCAGCTATCGACAGGGTGGTAGCACAGATACGCAGTATTTT TRBD1 - TRBV29-1 14 TRBJ2-3
CASNRRRERDTQYF TGTGCCAGCAATCGGAGAAGGGAGAGGGATACGCAGTATTTT - - TRBV21-1 14 TRBJ2-3
CASSLTGGAGTDTQYF TGTGCCAGCAGCTTGACAGGGGGCGCGGGGACAGATACGCAGTATTTT TRBD1 - TRBV7-9 16 TRBJ2-3
CASSLYYEQFF TGCGCCAGCAGCCTCTATTATGAGCAGTTCTTC - - TRBV5-1 11 TRBJ2-1
CTSSIRGGRGRPYEQYF TGCACCAGCAGCATCCGAGGGGGGAGGGGACGACCCTACGAGCAGTACTTC - - TRBV1 17 TRBJ2-7
CASSAQGGVGYGYTF TGTGCCAGCAGCGCGCAGGGAGGAGTGGGCTATGGCTACACCTTC - - TRBV7-3 15 TRBJ1-2
CASTNRGSSEAFF TGTGCCAGCACCAACAGGGGATCATCTGAAGCTTTCTTT TRBD1 - TRBV6-5 13 TRBJ1-1
CASSLAWVGQAFF TGTGCCAGCAGCCTCGCCTGGGTGGGGCAAGCTTTCTTT - - TRBV5-4 13 TRBJ1-1
CASRSGDRGRAFF TGTGCCAGCAGATCCGGAGACAGAGGCCGAGCTTTCTTT - many TRBV27 13 TRBJ1-1
CSVEGRGRGYGYTF TGCAGCGTTGAAGGACGAGGGCGCGGCTATGGCTACACCTTC - - TRBV29-1 14 TRBJ1-2
CASSERGNDGYTF TGTGCCAGCAGTGAAAGAGGGAACGATGGCTACACCTTC - few TRBV6-1 13 TRBJ1-2
CASSLEGRGPMNTEAFF TGTGCCAGCAGCTTGGAGGGCAGGGGGCCCATGAACACTGAAGCTTTCTTT TRBD1 - TRBV5-4 17 TRBJ1-1
CASTRQGAISYNEQFF TGTGCCAGCACCCGACAGGGGGCTATCTCCTACAATGAGCAGTTCTTC TRBD1 once TRBV5-4 16 TRBJ2-1
CAISEAGLGAIQETQYF TGTGCCATCAGCGAGGCGGGATTAGGGGCCATCCAAGAGACCCAGTACTTC - - TRBV10-3 17 TRBJ2-5
CASSFISTVHIPNQPQHF TGTGCCAGCAGTTTTATTTCGACAGTGCATATCCCCAATCAGCCCCAGCATTTT - - TRBV28 18 TRBJ1-5
CASRTGRRTGYNEQFF TGTGCCAGCAGGACAGGGAGGAGGACAGGGTACAATGAGCAGTTCTTC TRBD1 - TRBV2 16 TRBJ2-1
CASGGATDYEQYF TGTGCCTCCGGGGGGGCGACGGACTACGAGCAGTACTTC TRBD2 - TRBV6-6 13 TRBJ2-7
CASSFGSNEKLFF TGTGCCAGCAGTTTCGGGAGTAATGAAAAACTGTTTTTT - - TRBV28 13 TRBJ1-4
CASSFLSIGDTEAFF TGCGCCAGCAGCTTCTTATCAATAGGGGACACTGAAGCTTTCTTT - - TRBV5-1 15 TRBJ1-1
CASSQRTGRGGANVLTF TGTGCCAGCAGCCAACGGACAGGGAGAGGTGGGGCCAACGTCCTGACTTTC TRBD1 - TRBV14 17 TRBJ2-6
CASRRGGAGGRETQYF TGTGCCAGCAGACGGGGCGGAGCGGGAGGGAGAGAGACCCAGTACTTC TRBD2 - TRBV2 16 TRBJ2-5
CASSLAGTSGGQETQYF TGCGCCAGCAGCTTGGCCGGGACTAGCGGGGGACAAGAGACCCAGTACTTC TRBD2 - TRBV5-1 17 TRBJ2-5
CASSLSSGRTLDF TGTGCCAGCAGCTTGTCTAGCGGGAGAACATTGGACTTC TRBD2 once TRBV5-6 13 TRBJ2-7
CASSQEYSNQPQHF TGCGCCAGCAGCCAAGAGTATAGCAATCAGCCCCAGCATTTT - - TRBV4-1 14 TRBJ1-5
CASSSETGSSYEQYF TGTGCCAGCAGTTCCGAGACAGGTTCCAGCTACGAGCAGTACTTC - - TRBV28 15 TRBJ2-7
CATSQLQGGEQYF TGTGCCACCAGCCAACTACAGGGGGGCGAGCAGTACTTC TRBD1 - TRBV15 13 TRBJ2-7
CASSAPGGRYEQYF TGTGCCAGCAGCGCCCCGGGGGGGCGTTACGAGCAGTACTTC TRBD2 - TRBV9 14 TRBJ2-7
CASNPQIRGNEQFF TGTGCCAGCAACCCGCAAATAAGGGGGAACGAGCAGTTCTTC - few TRBV6-1 14 TRBJ2-1
CASSLNPGLPFSGANVLTF TGTGCCAGCAGTCTTAACCCCGGGTTGCCCTTCTCTGGGGCCAACGTCCTGACTTTC - - TRBV27 19 TRBJ2-6
CASSPITGQGSDTQYF TGTGCCAGCTCACCAATCACGGGACAGGGATCAGATACGCAGTATTTT TRBD1 - TRBV18 16 TRBJ2-3